The 6 T cell receptor beta chains reported below all come from one sample, sequenced in a study of OX40 agonist ivuxolimab in advanced cancers. Assay: immunoSEQ multiplex PCR; the TCRdb copy retains only in-frame clones and omits some. The table lists around 69,000 clones, roughly nine tenths of them singletons. The sample in question was CD4+ or CD8+ T cells sorted from blood, obtained in a trial of the OX40 agonist ivuxolimab. All receptors come from an adult with an advanced solid tumor such as melanoma, head and neck, liver or kidney cancer.

The chain has TRBV19 and TRBJ2-7, with 8 bases aligning to TRBD2. The V segment lost 5 bases and the J segment 3 bases; nucleotides outside the gene matches: 3. Germline lookup yields CDR1 LNHDA and CDR2 SQIVND (reference sequence). This CDR3 is 13 amino acids long. CDR3 in DNA: TGTGCCAGTAGTTTAGCGGGGTACTACGAGCAGTACTTC. Protein sequence: CASSLAGYYEQYF.

The chain employs TRBV4-3 and TRBJ1-2; D is unclear. The germline V gene has CDR1 LGHNA and CDR2 YSLEER. CDR3 length equals 16 residues. V lost 0 bases and J lost 4, with 15 bases in between. CDR3 in amino acids: CASSQDLGGVFYGYTF. In DNA form, the CDR3 reads TGCGCCAGCAGCCAAGATCTGGGTGGAGTATTCTATGGCTACACCTTC.

J is TRBJ2-7 and V is TRBV11-2; D remains unclear. Trimming took 5 bases from V and 6 from J, leaving 8 bases between them. Germline V CDR1 and CDR2: SGHAT, FQNNGV. This CDR3 comprises 11 residues. CDR3 residues: CASSTHIEQYF. CDR3 bases: TGTGCCAGCAGCACCCACATCGAGCAGTACTTC.

The chain is built from TRBV5-2 and TRBJ1-5. TRBV5-2 is a documented pseudogene. CDR3 length equals 12 residues. CDR3 amino acids: CASSLDNQPQHF. CDR3 in DNA: TGTGCCAGCAGTTTGGACAATCAGCCCCAGCATTTT.

The rearrangement links TRBV5-1 to TRBJ1-5; 9 nucleotides align to TRBD1. The germline V gene has CDR1 SGHRS and CDR2 YFSETQ. This CDR3 comprises 15 residues. V was pared by 0 bases and J by 4 bases, with 2 bases of the junction left unmatched. The DNA of the CDR3 is TGCGCCAGCAGCTTGGGTGGGACAGGGAATCAGCCCCAGCATTTT. It codes for CASSLGGTGNQPQHF.

The chain combines TRBV7-2 with TRBJ2-7; 8 nucleotides line up with TRBD2. From germline, CDR1 is SGHTA and CDR2 FQGNSA. CDR3 length equals 16 residues. V lost 2 bases, J lost 0 bases, and 6 bases stayed unmatched. The DNA of the CDR3 is TGTGCCAGCAGCTTAATACCTAGCGGGCACTCCTACGAGCAGTACTTC. This gives the protein CASSLIPSGHSYEQYF.